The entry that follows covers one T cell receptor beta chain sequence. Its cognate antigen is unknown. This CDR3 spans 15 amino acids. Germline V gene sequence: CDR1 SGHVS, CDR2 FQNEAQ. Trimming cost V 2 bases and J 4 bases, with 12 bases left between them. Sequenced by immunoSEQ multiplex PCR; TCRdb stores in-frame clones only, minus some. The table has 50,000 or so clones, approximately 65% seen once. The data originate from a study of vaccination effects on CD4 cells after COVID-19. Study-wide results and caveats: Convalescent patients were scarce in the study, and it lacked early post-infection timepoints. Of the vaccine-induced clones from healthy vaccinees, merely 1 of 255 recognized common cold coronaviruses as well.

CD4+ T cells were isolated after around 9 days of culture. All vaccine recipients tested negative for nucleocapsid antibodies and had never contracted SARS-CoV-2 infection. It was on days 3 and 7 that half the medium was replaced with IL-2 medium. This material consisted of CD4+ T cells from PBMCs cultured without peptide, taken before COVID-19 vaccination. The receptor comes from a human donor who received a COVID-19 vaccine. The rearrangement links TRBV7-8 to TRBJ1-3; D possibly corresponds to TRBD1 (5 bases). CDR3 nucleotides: TGTGCCAGCAGCTTACAGGGAACGTCGGGAAACACCATATATTTT. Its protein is CASSLQGTSGNTIYF.